This T cell receptor beta chain was observed in a study of OX40 agonist ivuxolimab in advanced cancers. Turning to the overall study: The costimulatory receptor OX40 (CD134) was targeted by ivuxolimab, a fully human IgG2 agonistic monoclonal antibody. The monotherapy dose-escalation portion (N ≈ 55 patients) of the phase I ivuxolimab trial is reported in the paper. The purpose of peripheral TCRbeta sequencing was to test whether ivuxolimab changed TCR sequence diversity and led to clonal T-cell expansion. Three dose-escalation patients achieved partial responses, one with hepatocellular carcinoma and two with cutaneous melanoma. Of the roughly 51 dose-escalation patients, hepatocellular carcinoma was present in 19, melanoma in approximately 15, renal cell carcinoma in 9 and head and neck cancer in 9. The dose-escalation cohort was roughly 83% male with a mean age of about 65 years, ranging from 23 to 79. Intravenous ivuxolimab was administered to patients every 2 weeks at six dose levels: 0.01, 0.1, 0.3, 1.5, 3 and 10 mg/kg. Patients were allowed to have had prior anti-PD-1, anti-PD-L1 or anti-CTLA-4 therapy, and approximately 40% of the dose-escalation patients had been treated with checkpoint inhibitors. Summary of the overall study and its limitations: In the 0.1-3.0 mg/kg groups, partial responders were among the patients with the lowest normalized peripheral clonal expansion, particularly in CD8+ T cells. Low levels of normalized T-cell clonal expansion were also seen in some patients who did not respond. Clonal expansion of both CD4+ and CD8+ blood T cells was observed from baseline to week 6 at doses 0.1 to 3.0 mg/kg. On average, CD8+ T cells showed more expanded clones than CD4+ T cells after ivuxolimab. The antigen specificity of the peripheral T cells that underwent clonal expansion was not determined.

To sequence the TCRbeta CDR3 region, genomic DNA was isolated from the sorted cells. TCRbeta CDR3 regions were sequenced using the immunoSEQ Assay. Held by TCRdb, this immuneACCESS table contains in-frame sequences only and omits some clones. Under half of the omission traces to an unresolved V gene where checked; the cause of the rest is unknown. Present in this sample are roughly 93,000 clones, more than 80% of which were seen just once. Clones ranked in the top ten supply 5.5% of the sample. This clone was detected ten times or more. It has no known antigen specificity. No base quality information exists; no much larger clone differs at one position. Patients with a history of autoimmune disease or receiving systemic immunosuppression were excluded from the trial. Peripheral blood for TCR sequencing was collected from all dose cohorts at baseline, on cycle 4 day 1, and on cycle 7 day 1. The samples were taken from a phase I, first-in-human, multicenter, open-label dose-escalation trial of ivuxolimab. Adults with locally advanced or metastatic melanoma, renal cell carcinoma, hepatocellular carcinoma or head and neck squamous cell carcinoma were enrolled in the trial. CD4+ and CD8+ T cells were sorted separately from peripheral blood before TCR sequencing.

CDR1 and CDR2 were assigned from the germline V gene as SGHRS and YFSETQ. V and J are trimmed by 0 bases and 3 bases, and the gene matches miss 3 bases of the junction. The CDR3 sequence holds 14 residues, the cysteine and phenylalanine included. The retained sequence is limited to the CDR3, 42 bases, with the frame set at the first base. The source is an adult with an advanced solid tumor such as melanoma, head and neck, liver or kidney cancer. This sample comprised CD4+ or CD8+ T cells sorted from blood, obtained in a trial of the OX40 agonist ivuxolimab. Rearrangement joined TRBV5-1 to TRBJ2-7; 7 central nucleotides agree with TRBD1. The DNA sequence is TGCGCCAGCAGCTTGGGACAGGGTTACTACGAGCAGTACTTC. It is translated as CASSLGQGYYEQYF.